This T cell receptor (beta chain) derives from a study of chemoradiotherapy in HPV16-positive cancers. Samples were taken several times over chemoradiotherapy. V gave up 1 base and J gave up 2 bases, with 8 bases separating them. Per the germline V gene, CDR1 is MGHRA and CDR2 is YSYEKL. This CDR3 is built from 14 residues. About this clone: Its antigen is currently unknown.

TCRdb's copy holds only in-frame clones and misses some; the assay was immunoSEQ multiplex PCR. The table shows approximately 13,000 clones, with just under 70% occurring only once. Broader study findings: For HPV16-positive patients, expanding HPV-responsive T cells associated with longer recurrence-free survival. Only a couple of HPV16-positive patients supplied the functional HPV-specificity definition.

Collection took place from a patient who underwent chemoradiotherapy. The sequence was obtained from a human donor with HPV-associated anogenital cancer. This chain joins TRBV4-1 and TRBJ1-2; D is perhaps TRBD1 (5 bases). The DNA of the CDR3 is TGCGCCAGCAGCCAAGCGTCAGGGAACTATGGCTACACCTTC. Its translation is CASSQASGNYGYTF.